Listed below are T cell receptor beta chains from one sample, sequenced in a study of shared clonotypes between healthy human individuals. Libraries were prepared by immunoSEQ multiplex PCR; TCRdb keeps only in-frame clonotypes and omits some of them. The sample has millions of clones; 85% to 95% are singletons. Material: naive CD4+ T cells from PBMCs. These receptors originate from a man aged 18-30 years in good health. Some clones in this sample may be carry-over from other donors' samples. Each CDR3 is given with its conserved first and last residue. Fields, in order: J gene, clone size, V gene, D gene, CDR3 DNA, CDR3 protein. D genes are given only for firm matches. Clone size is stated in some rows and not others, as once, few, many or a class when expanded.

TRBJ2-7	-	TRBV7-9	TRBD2	TGTGCCAGCAGCTTAGGACGACTAGCGGGAGAAGAGCAGTACTTC	CASSLGRLAGEEQYF
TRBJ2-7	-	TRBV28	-	TGTGCCAGCAGTGGGGTCGGTGCTTCCTACGAGCAGTACTTC	CASSGVGASYEQYF
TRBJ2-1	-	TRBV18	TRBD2	TGTGCCAGCTCCCAGTACGATTTTAGCGGGGGATACAATGAGCAGTTCTTC	CASSQYDFSGGYNEQFF
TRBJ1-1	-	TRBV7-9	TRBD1	TGTGCCAGCAGCGTATCCGGGACAGGGGGCATGGGCACTGAAGCTTTCTTT	CASSVSGTGGMGTEAFF
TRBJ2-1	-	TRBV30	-	TGTGCCTGGATTCGGTCCCGGAATCTGCATGAGCAGTTCTTC	CAWIRSRNLHEQFF
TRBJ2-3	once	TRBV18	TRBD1	TGTGCCAGCTCCTGGGACAGGGAGCCCACTAGCACAGATACGCAGTATTTT	CASSWDREPTSTDTQYF
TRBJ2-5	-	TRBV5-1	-	TGCGCCAGCCATTCCGCCCCAACGACAGAACAAGAGACCCAGTACTTC	CASHSAPTTEQETQYF
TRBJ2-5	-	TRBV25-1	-	TGTGCCAGCATTCCAAGCGACGGGGCCGACCAAGAGACCCAGTACTTC	CASIPSDGADQETQYF
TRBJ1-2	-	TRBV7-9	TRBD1	TGTGCCAGCAGCTTCACAGGGGCTGGCGGTGGCTACACCTTC	CASSFTGAGGGYTF
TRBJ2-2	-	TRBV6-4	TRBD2	TGTGCCAGCAGCCCTGCGGGGGGGTCCACCGGGGAGCTGTTTTTT	CASSPAGGSTGELFF
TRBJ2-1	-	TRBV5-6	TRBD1	TGTGCCAGCAGCCGCCGACAGGGCTACAATGAGCAGTTCTTC	CASSRRQGYNEQFF
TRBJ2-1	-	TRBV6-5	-	TGTGCCAGCAAAGGCCAATCCTACAATGAGCAGTTCTTC	CASKGQSYNEQFF
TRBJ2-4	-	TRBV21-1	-	TGTGCCAGCAGCAAAGCACAAAGAAACATTCAGTACTTC	CASSKAQRNIQYF
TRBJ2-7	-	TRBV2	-	TGTGCCAGTAGTGCTGAAAACCTCTCCTACGAGCAGTACTTC	CASSAENLSYEQYF
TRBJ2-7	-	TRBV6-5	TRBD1	TGTGCCAGCGGAAAGGGACAGGGGACCTACGAGCAGTACTTC	CASGKGQGTYEQYF
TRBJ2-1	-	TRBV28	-	TGTGCCAGCAGTTTATCGATAGCTAAAAGCAATGAGCAGTTCTTC	CASSLSIAKSNEQFF
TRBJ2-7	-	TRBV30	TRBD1	TGTGCCTGGATTGACCGGGACAGGGGAGGCGAGCAGTACTTC	CAWIDRDRGGEQYF
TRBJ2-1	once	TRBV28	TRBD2	TGTGCCAGCAGTACTAGCGGGAGAGGTGAGCAGTTCTTC	CASSTSGRGEQFF
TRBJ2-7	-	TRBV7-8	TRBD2	TGTGCCAGCAGCTTAGCCACCGTCTCCCTAGCGGGTGGATACGAGCAGTACTTC	CASSLATVSLAGGYEQYF
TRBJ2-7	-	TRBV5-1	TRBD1	TGCGCCAGCACCGCCGGGACAGGCTCTACCTACGAGCAGTACTTC	CASTAGTGSTYEQYF
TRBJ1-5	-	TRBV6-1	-	TGTGCCAGCAGTCCCGTGGGCGGTAGCAATCAGCCCCAGCATTTT	CASSPVGGSNQPQHF
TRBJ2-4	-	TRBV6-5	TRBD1	TGTGCCAGCAGCAAGGGACAGAGAAAAAACATTCAGTACTTC	CASSKGQRKNIQYF
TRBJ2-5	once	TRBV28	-	TGTGCCAGCAGTTTACATAGCGTACAAGAGACCCAGTACTTC	CASSLHSVQETQYF
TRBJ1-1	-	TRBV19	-	TGTGCCAGTAGTATAAGGGACCGAAACACTGAAGCTTTCTTT	CASSIRDRNTEAFF
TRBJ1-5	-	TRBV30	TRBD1	TGTGCCTGGGCAGGGGACAGGGAGCAGCCCCAGCATTTT	CAWAGDREQPQHF
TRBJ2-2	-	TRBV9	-	TGTGCCAGCAGCGTTTGGGGAGCTGGCGGGGAGCTGTTTTTT	CASSVWGAGGELFF
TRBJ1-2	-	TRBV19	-	TGTGCCAGTAGTATAGCTAGGGGATCCAACTATGGCTACACCTTC	CASSIARGSNYGYTF
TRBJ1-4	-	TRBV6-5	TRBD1	TGTGCCAGCAGACCCGGGACAGGTTATGAAAAACTGTTTTTT	CASRPGTGYEKLFF
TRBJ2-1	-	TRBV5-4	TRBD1	TGTGCCAGCAGCTTGCCGGGACAGGGGGTCTACAATGAGCAGTTCTTC	CASSLPGQGVYNEQFF
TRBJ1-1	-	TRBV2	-	TGTGCCAGCAGTCGACAGTACGGTGGAGACACTGAAGCTTTCTTT	CASSRQYGGDTEAFF
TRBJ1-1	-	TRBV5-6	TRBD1	TGTGCCAGCAGCTTCAGACAGGGTGGGGTTCGGGCTGAAGCTTTCTTT	CASSFRQGGVRAEAFF
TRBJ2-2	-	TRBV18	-	TGTGCCAGCTCACCAGCCGGTGGATGGAGCACCGGGGAGCTGTTTTTT	CASSPAGGWSTGELFF
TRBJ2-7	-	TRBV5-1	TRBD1	TGCGCCAGCAGGAAGACGACAGGGGGCCAGACCCTGTCCGAGCAGTACTTC	CASRKTTGGQTLSEQYF
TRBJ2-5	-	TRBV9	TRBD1	TGTGCCAGCAGCGTGGACAGGGGTGGAGAGACCCAGTACTTC	CASSVDRGGETQYF
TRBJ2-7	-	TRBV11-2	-	TGTGCCAGCAGCTTTGGTTTGACCTACGAGCAGTACTTC	CASSFGLTYEQYF